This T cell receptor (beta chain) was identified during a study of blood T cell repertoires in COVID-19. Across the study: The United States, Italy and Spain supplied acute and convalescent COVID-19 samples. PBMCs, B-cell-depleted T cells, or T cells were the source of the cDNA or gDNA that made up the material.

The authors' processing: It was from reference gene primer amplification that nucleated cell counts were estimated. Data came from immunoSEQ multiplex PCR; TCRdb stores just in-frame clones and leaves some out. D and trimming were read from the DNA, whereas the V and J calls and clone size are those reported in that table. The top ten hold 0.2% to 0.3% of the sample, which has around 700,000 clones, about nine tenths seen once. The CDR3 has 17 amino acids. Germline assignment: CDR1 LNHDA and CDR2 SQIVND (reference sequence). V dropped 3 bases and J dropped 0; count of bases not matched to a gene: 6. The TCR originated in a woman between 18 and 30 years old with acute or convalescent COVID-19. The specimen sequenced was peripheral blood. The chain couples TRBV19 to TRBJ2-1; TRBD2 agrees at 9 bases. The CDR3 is CASSISAGGVSYNEQFF. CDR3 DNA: TGTGCCAGTAGTATTAGTGCGGGGGGGGTCTCCTACAATGAGCAGTTCTTC.